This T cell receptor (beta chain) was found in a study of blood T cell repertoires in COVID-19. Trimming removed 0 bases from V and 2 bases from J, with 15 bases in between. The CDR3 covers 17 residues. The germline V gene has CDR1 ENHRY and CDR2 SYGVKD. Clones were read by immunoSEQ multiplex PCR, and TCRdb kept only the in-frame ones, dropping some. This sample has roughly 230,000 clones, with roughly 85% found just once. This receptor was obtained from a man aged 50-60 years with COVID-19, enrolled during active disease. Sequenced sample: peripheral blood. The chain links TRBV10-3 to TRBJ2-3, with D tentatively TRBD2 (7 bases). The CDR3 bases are TGTGCCATCAGTGAGTCGATGGGCGGGGGCTACACAGATACGCAGTATTTT. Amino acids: CAISESMGGGYTDTQYF.